This passage covers 25 T cell receptor beta chains from one sample sequenced in a study of T cell repertoires in aging, cancer and after chemotherapy. Amplification of TCR beta used genomic DNA extracted from peripheral blood. A mixed TRB-A/B primer pool amplified rearranged TRB by multiplex touch-down PCR. TCRdb used MiXCR to reprocess the multiplex PCR reads, holding one entry per CDR3 protein. The table includes roughly 2,500 distinct CDR3 sequences, around a quarter detected once. The sample comprised blood. These receptors were taken from a human donor in good health.

The chain links TRBV12-3 or TRBV12-4 to TRBJ2-3, with TRBD1 identical over 10 bases. After removal of 6 bases from V and 1 base from J, the junction contained 4 bases not matched to a gene. The CDR3 loop spans 15 amino acids. CDR3 nucleotides: TGTGCCAGCAGGCCCGGGACAGGGGGCACAGATACGCAGTATTTT. This encodes CASRPGTGGTDTQYF.

V and J are TRBV5-1 and TRBJ1-3; D remains ambiguous. Trimming cost V 4 bases and J 7 bases, with 9 bases left between them. The CDR3 is 12 residues long. Germline V CDR1 and CDR2: SGHRS, YFSETQ. CDR3: CASSPMGNTIYF. CDR3 in DNA: TGCGCCAGCAGCCCCATGGGGAACACCATATATTTT.

The chain uses TRBV19 and TRBJ2-1; TRBD1 matches 12 bases. With 7 bases clipped from V and 7 bases from J, the junction kept 5 bases outside the gene matches. Germline values: CDR1 LNHDA, CDR2 SQIVND (reference sequence). CDR3 length equals 14 residues. The CDR3 nucleotides read TGTGCCAGTACGGGACAGGGGGCGCCGAATGAGCAGTTCTTC. It yields the protein CASTGQGAPNEQFF.

The chain employs TRBV5-1 and TRBJ2-7; 13 nucleotides match TRBD2. Losses at the gene ends were 4 bases for V and 0 bases for J; bases not matched to a gene: 7. This CDR3 is 17 amino acids long. Germline V lookup: CDR1 SGHRS, CDR2 YFSETQ. The CDR3 loop reads CASSPTSGGPSSYEQYF. The CDR3 nucleotides read TGCGCCAGCAGCCCGACTAGCGGGGGGCCGAGCTCCTACGAGCAGTACTTC.

On this clonotype itself: Germline is not matched at one junction end, which may reflect a read error. V gene TRBV4-2 combines with J gene TRBJ2-3; either TRBD1 or TRBD2 may fit D (5 bases each). Per the germline V gene, CDR1 is LGHNA and CDR2 is YNFKEQ. The CDR3 spans 16 residues. The CDR3 sequence is CASSPDGPRGADTQYF. The DNA for the CDR3 is TGCGCCAGCAGCCCGGATGGACCCCGGGGCGCAGATACGCAGTATTTT.

CDR3 sequence (DNA): TGTGCCAGCAGCATACACCGGGGGCAGGGAACTAATGAAAAACTGTTTTTT. Its translation is CASSIHRGQGTNEKLFF. The chain is built from TRBV7-2 and TRBJ1-4; a weak D match, TRBD1 (6 bases). Germline V gene data show CDR1 as SGHTA and CDR2 as FQGNSA. The CDR3 loop spans 17 amino acids. V lost 5 bases and J lost 1, with 17 bases in between.

Written as DNA, the CDR3 is TGTGCCAGCACAGCGGGACAGACGAACACTGAAGCTTTCTTT. It yields the protein CASTAGQTNTEAFF. The genes are TRBV12-3 or TRBV12-4 and TRBJ1-1; 7 nucleotides line up with TRBD1. The junction had 6 bases not matched to a gene; V was cut back by 7 bases and J by 1 base. This CDR3 spans 14 amino acids.

By frequency in the sample, this clonotype is medium-sized. The chain combines TRBV5-5 with TRBJ2-1; 9 bases line up with TRBD2. The J segment lost 5 bases and the V segment lost 0 bases, leaving 6 bases of the junction unmatched. The CDR3 runs to 16 residues. The germline V gene encodes CDR1 SGHKS and CDR2 YYEKEE (reference sequence). The CDR3: CASSLVAGALHNEQFF. The CDR3 DNA follows: TGTGCCAGCAGCTTGGTAGCGGGGGCCCTTCACAATGAGCAGTTCTTC.

This clonotype is medium-sized within its sample. V is TRBV30 and J is TRBJ1-2; 8 positions match TRBD1. With 2 bases clipped from V and 4 bases from J, the junction kept 3 bases outside the gene matches. CDR1 and CDR2 from the germline V gene are GTSNPN and SVGIG (reference sequence). This CDR3 is 13 amino acids long. In nucleotides, the CDR3 is TGTGCCTGGAGTCGGGACAGGCCCTATGGCTACACCTTC. This translates into CAWSRDRPYGYTF.

The chain combines TRBV29-1 with TRBJ2-7; 8 nucleotides agree with TRBD2. CDR3 length: 17 amino acids. Germline V gives CDR1 SQVTM, CDR2 ANQGSEA. V gave up 4 bases and J gave up 1 base; unmatched junction bases: 15. The CDR3 here is CSVVSGRGAGNSYEQYF. CDR3 in DNA: TGCAGCGTTGTGTCCGGGCGGGGGGCAGGGAATTCCTACGAGCAGTACTTC.

This clonotype is large by share. The chain uses TRBV19 and TRBJ2-2; 7 positions match TRBD2. The CDR3 is 15 amino acids. Per the germline V gene, CDR1 is LNHDA and CDR2 is SQIVND (reference sequence). Trimming cost V 6 bases and J 2 bases; bases outside gene matches: 6. The CDR3 bases are TGTGCCAGTAGCCAGCGGGGTCTTAACACCGGGGAGCTGTTTTTT. Protein: CASSQRGLNTGELFF.

The gene calls are TRBV4-3 and TRBJ2-5; D may be TRBD2 (7 bases). V lost 0 bases and J 2 bases, leaving 16 bases between the germline ends. Germline V CDR1 and CDR2: LGHNA, YSLEER. The CDR3 totals 17 residues. CDR3 sequence (DNA): TGCGCCAGCAGCCAAGATCTAGGGGGGGGGGGACAAGAGACCCAGTACTTC. Its translation is CASSQDLGGGGQETQYF.

On this clonotype itself: This may arise from a read error, as a much more abundant clone is one base away. V and J are TRBV5-4 and TRBJ2-7; 9 bases fit TRBD1. The V and J ends lost 4 bases and 5 bases, in that order; junction bases with no gene match: 13. From germline, CDR1 is SGHNT and CDR2 YYREEE (reference sequence). This CDR3 is built from 16 residues. The CDR3 region is CASSLLPGQGGHEQYF. The CDR3 DNA reads as TGTGCCAGCAGCCTCCTTCCGGGACAGGGAGGCCACGAGCAGTACTTC.

This chain connects TRBV5-4 to TRBJ1-2; 7 nucleotides match TRBD1. Looked up from germline, CDR1 is SGHNT and CDR2 is YYREEE (reference sequence). This CDR3 spans 12 amino acids. Unmatched junction bases numbered 6, after V lost 8 bases and J lost 5 bases. CDR3 sequence: CASSGDRYGYTF. CDR3 nucleotides: TGTGCCAGTAGTGGGGACAGATATGGCTACACCTTC.

This clonotype is labeled medium-sized (0.01 to 0.1%). The genes are TRBV5-1 and TRBJ2-5; tentatively, D is TRBD1 or TRBD2 (6 bases each). CDR1 SGHRS and CDR2 YFSETQ come from the germline V gene. V was cut by 4 bases and J by 4 bases, with 14 bases left in between. The CDR3 is made up of 14 amino acids. The CDR3 loop is CASSAPGAVETQYF. In nucleotides, the CDR3 is TGCGCCAGCAGCGCTCCGGGGGCGGTAGAGACCCAGTACTTC.

The chain combines TRBV20-1 with TRBJ1-1, with a possible D match to TRBD1 (5 bases). Deletions cut 2 bases from V and 5 bases from J, with 6 bases between. Per the germline V gene, CDR1 is DFQATT and CDR2 is SNEGSKA (reference sequence). This CDR3 contains 11 residues. This CDR3 reads CSARQGTEAFF. The CDR3 nucleotides are TGCAGTGCTAGACAGGGTACTGAAGCTTTCTTT.

This clonotype was recorded once. The chain is built from TRBV7-9 and TRBJ1-6; D gene unclear. CDR1 is SEHNR, CDR2 FQNEAQ, per germline (reference sequence). V was shortened by 0 bases and J by 5 bases, with 8 bases between the two germline ends. This CDR3 comprises 15 residues. CDR3 protein: CASSLAHGNNSPLHF. Written as DNA, the CDR3 is TGTGCCAGCAGCTTAGCGCATGGGAATAATTCACCCCTCCACTTT.

This clonotype is judged medium-sized (0.01 to 0.1%). The chain joins TRBV6-2 or TRBV6-3 to TRBJ2-3, with D possibly being TRBD1 (5 bases). Germline V lookup: CDR1 MNHEY, CDR2 SVGEGT. V lost 3 bases, J lost 0 bases, and 10 bases lay in between. The CDR3 is made up of 15 amino acids. The CDR3 region has the DNA TGTGCCAGCAGTTATGAGCAGGGTAGCACAGATACGCAGTATTTT. This codes for CASSYEQGSTDTQYF.

The rearrangement uses TRBV5-1 and TRBJ2-3; 14 nucleotides line up with TRBD2. With V trimmed by 4 bases and J by 5 bases, 15 bases remained unmatched. Germline V gives CDR1 SGHRS, CDR2 YFSETQ. The CDR3 length is 19 residues. The CDR3 is CASSPQGLAGGSAGDTQYF. CDR3 nucleotides: TGCGCCAGCAGCCCACAAGGACTAGCGGGGGGTTCCGCGGGAGATACGCAGTATTTT.

A few counts support this clonotype. V and J are TRBV20-1 and TRBJ2-3, with 7 bases aligning to TRBD2. This CDR3 region has 13 residues. Trimming at V came to 5 bases and at J to 0 bases, leaving 2 bases not matched to a gene. Looked up from germline, CDR1 is DFQATT and CDR2 is SNEGSKA (reference sequence). CDR3 sequence: CSAGGGSTDTQYF. Written as DNA, the CDR3 is TGCAGTGCTGGGGGGGGTAGCACAGATACGCAGTATTTT.

The chain links TRBV6-1 to TRBJ1-1; 7 bases are a match to TRBD1. Trimming took 5 bases from V and 5 from J; bases not matched to a gene: 2. Per germline, CDR1 MNHNS and CDR2 SASEGT. The CDR3 has 12 amino acids. The CDR3 sequence: CASSRQGTEAFF. In DNA form, the CDR3 reads TGTGCCAGCAGTAGACAGGGTACTGAAGCTTTCTTT.

DNA of the CDR3: TGTGCCAGCAGTGATATACGGAACACTGAAGCTTTCTTT. This gives the protein CASSDIRNTEAFF. The chain combines TRBV6-2 or TRBV6-3 with TRBJ1-1; no reliable D call. V lost 5 bases to trimming and J lost 1 base, with 8 bases between them. The length of the CDR3 is 13 residues. CDR1 is MNHEY and CDR2 is SVGEGT in the germline V gene.

The chain uses TRBV20-1 and TRBJ1-5, with no clear D. Germline CDR1 and CDR2: DFQATT and SNEGSKA (reference sequence). The CDR3 has 14 amino acids. V lost 3 bases and J lost 5, with 14 bases in between. The CDR3 loop is CSARKDGMYQPQHF. Here the CDR3 DNA reads TGCAGTGCTAGGAAGGACGGGATGTATCAGCCCCAGCATTTT.

The rearrangement links TRBV20-1 to TRBJ2-4; 7 nucleotides match TRBD1. CDR1 is DFQATT, CDR2 SNEGSKA, per germline (reference sequence). The CDR3 has 11 residues. Losses at the gene ends were 7 bases for V and 6 bases for J; bases not matched to a gene: 3. CDR3 protein: CSGRQGNIQYF. CDR3 nucleotide sequence: TGCAGTGGAAGACAGGGAAACATTCAGTACTTC.

This clonotype has a handful of counts. The chain carries TRBV20-1 and TRBJ2-2; D is perhaps TRBD2 (5 bases). The CDR3 has 13 residues. In germline, CDR1 is DFQATT, CDR2 SNEGSKA (reference sequence). The V end lost 6 bases, the J end lost 6 bases, and 14 bases lay between the germline ends. For the CDR3, the DNA is TGCAGTGCCCAACCCACTAGTCCCGGGGAGCTGTTTTTT. Encoded protein: CSAQPTSPGELFF.